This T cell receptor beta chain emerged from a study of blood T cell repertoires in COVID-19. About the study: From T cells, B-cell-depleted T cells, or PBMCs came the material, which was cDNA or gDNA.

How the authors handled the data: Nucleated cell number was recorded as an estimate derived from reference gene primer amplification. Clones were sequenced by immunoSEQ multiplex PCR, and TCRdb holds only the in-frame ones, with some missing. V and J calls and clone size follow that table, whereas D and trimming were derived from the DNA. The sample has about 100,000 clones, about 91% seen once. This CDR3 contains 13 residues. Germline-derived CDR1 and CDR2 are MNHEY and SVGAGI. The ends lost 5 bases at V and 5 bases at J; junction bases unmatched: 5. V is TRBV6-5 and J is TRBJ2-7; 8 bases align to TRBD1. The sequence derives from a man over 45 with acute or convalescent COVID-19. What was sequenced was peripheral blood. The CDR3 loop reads CASSPTGENEQYF. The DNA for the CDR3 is TGTGCCAGCAGTCCGACAGGGGAAAACGAGCAGTACTTC.